The clone carrying this TCR beta chain was recorded at least ten times. The data were taken from a study of identical twins. Using its own MiXCR run on the 5' RACE reads, TCRdb lists one record per CDR3 protein. The repertoire includes about 700,000 distinct CDR3 sequences, around 6% of them detected once, and roughly 2% sits in the top ten. Trimming pared 4 bases from V and 3 bases from J, leaving 16 bases between. The length of the CDR3 is 15 residues. Looked up from germline, CDR1 is SGHRS and CDR2 is YFSETQ. The chain is built from TRBV5-1 and TRBJ1-1; D is unresolved. The clonotype comes from a man between 18 and 35 years old in good health. The sequencing sample was made of naive T cells sorted from blood. CDR3 sequence (DNA): TGCGCCAGCAGCCCGGACGCACACCCGGACACTGAAGCTTTCTTT. Translation: CASSPDAHPDTEAFF. The full variable domain, rest sourced from reference TRBV5-1 and TRBJ1-1, is KAGVTQTPRYLIKTRGQQVTLSCSPISGHRSVSWYQQTPGQGLQFLFEYFSETQRNKGNFPGRFSGRQFSNSRSEMNVSTLELGDSALYLCASSPDAHPDTEAFFGQGTRLTVV.